One sample yielded the 15 T cell receptor beta chains listed below, sequenced in a study of T cell responses to AZD1222 COVID-19 vaccine. This table comes from immunoSEQ multiplex PCR, and its TCRdb copy is limited to in-frame clones, with some not included. The top ten clones hold about 25% of a sample with under 150,000 clones, 70% to 85% of them seen once. The source material was peripheral blood, sampled 28 days after the second AZD1222 dose. These receptors all come from an adult who received the AZD1222 COVID-19 vaccine.

CDR3 sequence reads: CASSDLRDQPQHF. CDR3 nucleotides: TGTGCCAGCAGTGATTTAAGGGATCAGCCCCAGCATTTT. The rearrangement uses TRBV2 and TRBJ1-5; unclear D gene. This CDR3 spans 13 amino acids. Germline V gives CDR1 SNHLY, CDR2 FYNNEI. With 3 bases removed from V and 5 bases from J, the gap between germline ends came to 8 bases. Filled out from reference TRBV2 and TRBJ1-5, the complete variable domain reads EPEVTQTPSHQVTQMGQEVILRCVPISNHLYFYWYRQILGQKVEFLVSFYNNEISEKSEIFDDQFSVERPDGSNFTLKIRSTKLEDSAMYFCASSDLRDQPQHFGDGTRLSIL.

The gene calls are TRBV27 and TRBJ1-4, with TRBD1 matching 7 bases. The CDR3 covers 14 residues. Germline CDR1 reads MNHEY; CDR2 reads SMNVEV (reference sequence). Unmatched junction bases numbered 5, after V lost 5 bases and J lost 5 bases. Here the CDR3 reads CASSLVTGNEKLFF. The CDR3 nucleotides are TGTGCCAGCAGTCTTGTGACAGGGAATGAAAAACTGTTTTTT.

The table lists this clone with a few counts. The chain recombines TRBV15 with TRBJ2-3, with TRBD1 identical over 7 bases. V gave up 8 bases and J gave up 4 bases; unmatched junction bases: 12. The CDR3 length is 15 residues. Germline-derived CDR1 and CDR2 are LNHNV and YYDKDF (reference sequence). The CDR3 loop reads CATESWKGGADTQYF. The CDR3 DNA reads TGTGCCACCGAGTCATGGAAAGGGGGCGCAGATACGCAGTATTTT.

This clone was seen once. V is TRBV4-3 and J is TRBJ2-2; D unresolved. This CDR3 region has 14 residues. Per the germline V gene, CDR1 is LGHNA and CDR2 is YSLEER. The germline V and J ends were trimmed by 0 bases and 6 bases, with 8 bases remaining between them. CDR3 in DNA: TGCGCCAGCAGCCAAGATTTGATGTCCGGGGAGCTGTTTTTT. As protein: CASSQDLMSGELFF.

The chain joins TRBV6-2 or TRBV6-3 to TRBJ1-6; 8 bases fit TRBD1. J lost 10 bases, V lost 5 bases, and 10 bases had no gene match. The germline CDR1 and CDR2 sequences are MNHEY and SVGEGT. The CDR3 runs to 15 residues. CDR3 coding DNA: TGTGCCAGCAGTAGCCAGCTACAGGGGGTCTCACCCCTCCACTTT. This sequence encodes CASSSQLQGVSPLHF.

This clone was seen a single time. The rearrangement links TRBV6-5 to TRBJ1-2; D perhaps matches TRBD1 (5 bases). The germline CDR1 and CDR2 sequences are MNHEY and SVGAGI. Trimming took off 4 bases at V and 8 bases at J, with 14 bases between the two ends. The CDR3 is made up of 13 amino acids. The CDR3 DNA sequence: TGTGCCAGCAGTTCTTGGGACGGGCAAGGCTACACCTTC. Its protein product is CASSSWDGQGYTF.

V usage is TRBV19 and J usage is TRBJ2-2; D uncertain. Trimming stripped 5 bases from V and 7 bases from J, with 11 bases between. Germline loops: CDR1 LNHDA, CDR2 SQIVND (reference sequence). The CDR3 runs 13 residues. DNA of the CDR3: TGTGCCAGTAGTTATGGAGTCCACGGGGAGCTGTTTTTT. This codes for CASSYGVHGELFF. The variable domain in full, with the rest retrieved from reference TRBV19 and TRBJ2-2, is DGGITQSPKYLFRKEGQNVTLSCEQNLNHDAMYWYRQDPGQGLRLIYYSQIVNDFQKGDIAEGYSVSREKKESFPLTVTSAQKNPTAFYLCASSYGVHGELFFGEGSRLTVL.

The rearrangement uses TRBV24-1 and TRBJ1-2; D unresolved. This CDR3 is built from 12 residues. Per the germline V gene, CDR1 is KGHDR and CDR2 is SFDVKD. Trimming shortened V by 2 bases and J by 4 bases, and 4 bases separated the two germline ends. DNA of the CDR3: TGTGCCACCAGTGATTCCGCCTATGGCTACACCTTC. Encoded protein: CATSDSAYGYTF.

This clone was found once. The gene calls are TRBV27 and TRBJ1-5; 9 bases are shared with TRBD1. The germline gives CDR1 MNHEY, CDR2 SMNVEV (reference sequence). The CDR3 runs to 14 residues. V lost 7 bases and J lost 3; bases outside the gene matches: 4. Written as DNA, the CDR3 is TGTGCCAGCAAGGGACAGGGATACAATCAGCCCCAGCATTTT. Translating gives CASKGQGYNQPQHF.

This clone was detected only a few times. The genes are TRBV18 and TRBJ1-5; unclear D gene. The germline gives CDR1 KGHSH, CDR2 LQKENI. This CDR3 region has 13 residues. Deletions cut 3 bases from V and 3 bases from J, with 6 bases between. This chain's CDR3 is CASSPSNNQPQHF. CDR3 coding DNA: TGTGCCAGCTCACCTTCGAACAATCAGCCCCAGCATTTT.

The J gene is TRBJ1-2, the V gene TRBV19; 9 bases fit TRBD1. This CDR3 is built from 14 residues. Trimming removed 8 bases from V and 8 bases from J; junction bases left unmatched: 12. Germline CDR1 LNHDA, CDR2 SQIVND (reference sequence). CDR3 coding DNA: TGTGCCAGTCGGCTATATCGGACAGGGGAGGGCTACACCTTC. It codes for CASRLYRTGEGYTF.

This clone was observed a handful of times. The chain combines TRBV29-1 with TRBJ1-4; perhaps TRBD1 as D (5 bases). CDR3 length: 14 amino acids. Trimming took off 6 bases at V and 4 bases at J, with 15 bases between the two ends. Per the germline V gene, CDR1 is SQVTM and CDR2 is ANQGSEA. In DNA, the CDR3 is TGCAGCGTACGAACCGGGACCCATAATGAAAAACTGTTTTTT. It translates to CSVRTGTHNEKLFF.

The chain has TRBV3-1 (or the pseudogene TRBV3-2) and TRBJ2-3, with 14 bases identical to TRBD2. Germline lookup yields CDR1 LGHDT and CDR2 YNNKEL (reference sequence). The J segment lost 2 bases and the V segment lost 0 bases, leaving 1 base of the junction unmatched. This CDR3 spans 17 amino acids. CDR3 loop: CASSQEGLAGVTDTQYF. The DNA of the CDR3 is TGTGCCAGCAGCCAAGAGGGACTAGCGGGGGTCACAGATACGCAGTATTTT.

The V call is TRBV18, the J call TRBJ1-4; TRBD1 might be the D (5 bases). The germline gives CDR1 KGHSH, CDR2 LQKENI. This CDR3 contains 15 residues. V dropped 3 bases and J dropped 7 bases, with 15 bases sitting between them. The CDR3 sequence is CASSPLATESEKLFF. The CDR3 DNA reads TGTGCCAGCTCACCTCTGGCGACAGAGAGTGAAAAACTGTTTTTT.

The chain is built from TRBV7-8 and TRBJ1-6, with 8 nucleotides matching TRBD1. Germline CDR1 is SGHVS and CDR2 is FQNEAQ. V lost 10 bases, J lost 9 bases, and 11 bases stayed unmatched. The CDR3 runs to 14 residues. The CDR3 DNA reads as TGTGCCACCCGACCTGGGACAGGACCTTCACCCCTCCACTTT. As protein: CATRPGTGPSPLHF.